The TCR beta chain described here comes from a study of CD8+ T cells in alopecia areata. The study, taken as a whole, reports: Relative to mice, TCR sharing across patients was less clear, a difference possibly HLA-related. Researchers report lesional scalp, most notably alopecia totalis/universalis, outstripped normal scalp in clonality.

Germline V CDR1 and CDR2: KGHSH, LQKENI. This CDR3 comprises 15 residues. With V trimmed by 5 bases and J by 5 bases, 9 bases remained unmatched. Note on this clone: What it recognizes is unknown.

Following extraction, RNA underwent reverse transcription to cDNA, which served as the sequencing template. Method: immunoSEQ multiplex PCR; TCRdb's copy keeps in-frame clones and lacks some. The table includes more than 85,000 clones, over 40% detected once. Sequenced input: CD4+ T cells sorted from blood. The chain links TRBV18 to TRBJ2-5, with 9 bases that match TRBD1. This TCR derives from a human donor with alopecia areata. As DNA, the CDR3 is TGTGCCAGCTCAGCCGGGACAGGGCTTGAGGAGACCCAGTACTTC. It specifies CASSAGTGLEETQYF.